Following are 19 T cell receptor beta chains from one sample sequenced in a study of sequential checkpoint blockade in melanoma. The repertoire was sequenced with immunoSEQ multiplex PCR; TCRdb's copy has only in-frame clones and lacks some. In the table there are roughly 12,000 clones, over 60% of which are singletons. The treatment was: randomized to nivolumab then ipilimumab (arm A) or the reverse (arm B). This specimen consisted of CD8+ T cells sorted from blood (inferred from file names), obtained from a patient given nivolumab and ipilimumab in sequence. These receptors were collected from a human donor with melanoma.

The chain joins TRBV9 to TRBJ2-2; TRBD2 agrees at 8 bases. Per germline, CDR1 SGDLS and CDR2 YYNGEE. The CDR3 covers 16 residues. V shed 4 bases, J shed 5 bases, and the junction held 10 bases outside the gene matches. CDR3 sequence: CASSPGRASGTGELFF. The CDR3 nucleotides read TGTGCCAGCAGCCCAGGGAGGGCTAGCGGGACCGGGGAGCTGTTTTTT.

The V and J genes are TRBV28 and TRBJ2-7, with D perhaps TRBD1 (6 bases). The length of the CDR3 is 14 residues. CDR1 MDHEN and CDR2 SYDVKM come from the germline V gene. The V gene lost 2 bases and the J gene lost 4 bases, with 12 bases spanning the gap. The CDR3 reads CASSLRGREYEQYF. Here the CDR3 DNA reads TGTGCCAGCAGTTTAAGGGGGAGAGAGTACGAGCAGTACTTC. Together with reference TRBV28 and TRBJ2-7, the CDR3 gives the full variable domain: DVKVTQSSRYLVKRTGEKVFLECVQDMDHENMFWYRQDPGLGLRLIYFSYDVKMKEKGDIPEGYSVSREKKERFSLILESASTNQTSMYLCASSLRGREYEQYFGPGTRLTVT.

This chain links TRBV27 with TRBJ2-2; D gene ambiguous. Germline V CDR1 and CDR2: MNHEY, SMNVEV (reference sequence). The CDR3 sequence is 12 residues long. Deletions cut 5 bases from V and 6 bases from J, with 7 bases between. Written as DNA, the CDR3 is TGTGCCAGCAGTCTCTCCGCCGGGGAGCTGTTTTTT. It yields the protein CASSLSAGELFF.

This clone was counted only a few times. V gene TRBV4-2 combines with J gene TRBJ1-2, with D tentatively TRBD1 (6 bases). The V gene's germline CDR1 is LGHNA and CDR2 YNFKEQ. The CDR3 has 15 amino acids. The ends were cut back, 3 bases at V and 8 bases at J, with 19 bases in the middle. The CDR3 spells CASSHRVQGFYGYTF. Here the CDR3 DNA reads TGTGCCAGCAGCCACCGTGTACAGGGATTTTACGGCTACACCTTC.

This clone was observed once. The chain carries TRBV2 and TRBJ2-7; D gene unclear. Trimming took off 3 bases at V and 1 base at J, with 7 bases between the two ends. The CDR3 runs 13 residues. Germline V lookup: CDR1 SNHLY, CDR2 FYNNEI. DNA of the CDR3: TGTGCCAGCAGTGATGGCCCTTCCTACGAGCAGTACTTC. It yields the protein CASSDGPSYEQYF. The full variable domain, in which reference TRBV2 and TRBJ2-7 provide the parts outside the CDR3, is EPEVTQTPSHQVTQMGQEVILRCVPISNHLYFYWYRQILGQKVEFLVSFYNNEISEKSEIFDDQFSVERPDGSNFTLKIRSTKLEDSAMYFCASSDGPSYEQYFGPGTRLTVT.

This clone showed up just a few times. V gene TRBV4-3 combines with J gene TRBJ2-7, with D tentatively TRBD1 (5 bases). Germline CDR1 and CDR2: LGHNA and YSLEER. This CDR3 is 15 amino acids long. Trimming cost V 1 base and J 0 bases, with 10 bases left between them. In nucleotides, the CDR3 is TGCGCCAGCAGCCAAGTCGCAGGGCCCTCCTACGAGCAGTACTTC. It is translated as CASSQVAGPSYEQYF.

The V and J genes are TRBV7-7 and TRBJ2-5; D is perhaps TRBD2 (7 bases). V dropped 6 bases and J dropped 4 bases, with 15 bases sitting between them. CDR1 and CDR2 (germline): SSHAT, FNYEAQ (reference sequence). The length of the CDR3 is 14 residues. CDR3 sequence: CASSPGRGGETQYF. CDR3 nucleotide sequence: TGTGCCAGCAGTCCCGGAAGGGGGGGAGAGACCCAGTACTTC.

The CDR3 bases are TGTGCCTGGAGTCATACAGGGACTGAAGCTTTCTTT. Its protein product is CAWSHTGTEAFF. The chain employs TRBV30 and TRBJ1-1, with a tentative D call TRBD1 (6 bases). The CDR3 sequence is 12 residues long. V lost 2 bases to trimming and J lost 5 bases, with 9 bases between them. Germline loops: CDR1 GTSNPN, CDR2 SVGIG (reference sequence).

The chain couples TRBV28 to TRBJ2-2, with 11 bases fitting TRBD2. V gave up 2 bases and J gave up 3 bases; unmatched junction bases: 2. The V gene's germline CDR1 is MDHEN and CDR2 SYDVKM. The CDR3 loop spans 16 amino acids. CDR3 coding DNA: TGTGCCAGCAGTTTAATGGGACTAGCGGACACCGGGGAGCTGTTTTTT. Its protein product is CASSLMGLADTGELFF.

The rearrangement joins TRBV11-2 to TRBJ2-7; D gene unclear. Trimming removed 5 bases from V and 4 bases from J, with 12 bases in between. Germline CDR1 and CDR2: SGHAT and FQNNGV. The CDR3 has 13 amino acids. CDR3: CASSLHSKYEQYF. For the CDR3, the DNA is TGTGCCAGCAGCCTCCACTCCAAATACGAGCAGTACTTC. Filled out from reference TRBV11-2 and TRBJ2-7, the complete variable domain reads EAGVAQSPRYKIIEKRQSVAFWCNPISGHATLYWYQQILGQGPKLLIQFQNNGVVDDSQLPKDRFSAERLKGVDSTLKIQPAKLEDSAVYLCASSLHSKYEQYFGPGTRLTVT.

This clone was detected once. V usage is TRBV15 and J usage is TRBJ2-1; D gene unclear. V shed 3 bases and J shed 0 bases, with 9 bases lying between them. Germline-derived CDR1 and CDR2 are LNHNV and YYDKDF (reference sequence). The CDR3 consists of 15 residues. The CDR3 DNA reads TGTGCCACCAGCAGTATCCGGAGCTCCTACAATGAGCAGTTCTTC. This translates into CATSSIRSSYNEQFF. Supplemented by reference TRBV15 and TRBJ2-1, the full variable domain reads DAMVIQNPRYQVTQFGKPVTLSCSQTLNHNVMYWYQQKSSQAPKLLFHYYDKDFNNEADTPDNFQSRRPNTSFCFLDIRSPGLGDTAMYLCATSSIRSSYNEQFFGPGTRLTVL.

The chain employs TRBV27 and TRBJ2-5; 7 bases line up with TRBD2. The J call may be incorrect, as the DNA end agrees better with TRBJ2-7. The germline V gene has CDR1 MNHEY and CDR2 SMNVEV (reference sequence). The length of the CDR3 is 16 residues. CDR3 in DNA: TGTGCCAGCAGTTTGGTGGGTTGGGAGGGGACCTACGAGCAGTACTTC. Its translation: CASSLVGWEGTYEQYF.

The chain recombines TRBV28 with TRBJ2-3; 11 positions match TRBD2. Germline V gives CDR1 MDHEN, CDR2 SYDVKM. The CDR3 contains 17 residues. The junction had 10 bases not matched to a gene; V was cut back by 5 bases and J by 3 bases. CDR3 region: CASSAEARTSGTDTQYF. The CDR3 coding sequence is TGTGCCAGCAGTGCCGAGGCTAGGACTAGCGGGACAGATACGCAGTATTTT. Filled out from reference TRBV28 and TRBJ2-3, the complete variable domain reads DVKVTQSSRYLVKRTGEKVFLECVQDMDHENMFWYRQDPGLGLRLIYFSYDVKMKEKGDIPEGYSVSREKKERFSLILESASTNQTSMYLCASSAEARTSGTDTQYFGPGTRLTVL.

V and J are TRBV5-4 and TRBJ2-2, with 7 nucleotides matching TRBD2. Germline CDR1 is SGHNT and CDR2 is YYREEE (reference sequence). This CDR3 region has 15 residues. V gave up 2 bases and J gave up 4 bases; unmatched junction bases: 5. The CDR3 spells CASSLREDGTGELFF. CDR3 DNA sequence: TGTGCCAGCAGCTTACGGGAGGATGGCACCGGGGAGCTGTTTTTT.

This rearrangement joins TRBV4-3 to TRBJ1-2, with 10 bases matching TRBD1. This CDR3 contains 16 residues. The J segment lost 0 bases and the V segment lost 3 bases, leaving 4 bases of the junction unmatched. Germline V lookup: CDR1 LGHNA, CDR2 YSLEER. The CDR3 DNA reads TGCGCCAGCAGCCATCTGACAGGGGGCTCTAACTATGGCTACACCTTC. Its translation: CASSHLTGGSNYGYTF.

V and J are TRBV7-6 and TRBJ1-5, with D possibly being TRBD1 (6 bases). CDR1 and CDR2 (germline): SGHVS, FNYEAQ. The CDR3 has 16 residues. Trimming stripped 1 base from V and 4 bases from J, with 14 bases between. The CDR3: CASSLVEGGGNQPQHF. DNA for the CDR3: TGTGCCAGCAGCTTAGTGGAAGGGGGTGGGAATCAGCCCCAGCATTTT. The full variable domain, its missing parts supplied by reference TRBV7-6 and TRBJ1-5, is GAGVSQSPRYKVTKRGQDVALRCDPISGHVSLYWYRQALGQGPEFLTYFNYEAQQDKSGLPNDRFSAERPEGSISTLTIQRTEQRDSAMYRCASSLVEGGGNQPQHFGDGTRLSIL.

This sequence joins TRBV9 and TRBJ2-7; possibly TRBD2 for D (6 bases). The CDR3 consists of 16 residues. CDR1 and CDR2 (germline): SGDLS, YYNGEE. Trimming took 0 bases from V and 5 from J, leaving 18 bases between them. DNA for the CDR3: TGTGCCAGCAGCGTAGGCGGGGCTCTTTATGATAACGAGCAGTACTTC. The encoded protein is CASSVGGALYDNEQYF.

The genes are TRBV2 and TRBJ2-7; D may be TRBD1 (5 bases). V lost 4 bases and J lost 0, with 13 bases in between. Germline values: CDR1 SNHLY, CDR2 FYNNEI. This CDR3 spans 15 amino acids. The CDR3 here is CASSGGRRSSYEQYF. In DNA form, the CDR3 reads TGTGCCAGCAGTGGGGGCAGGAGAAGCTCCTACGAGCAGTACTTC.

V usage is TRBV7-3 and J usage is TRBJ2-3, with 15 bases matching TRBD2. Germline trimming cut 5 bases from V and 3 bases from J; bases unmatched to any gene: 6. Germline CDR1 SGHTA, CDR2 FQGTGA. The CDR3 covers 17 residues. CDR3 sequence reads: CASSRTSGRALTDTQYF. The CDR3 bases are TGTGCCAGCAGCCGGACTAGCGGGAGGGCCCTTACAGATACGCAGTATTTT.